This entry features one T cell receptor (beta chain) sequence. Antigen specificity is unknown. An end of the junction does not agree with germline; a read error may underlie this. Germline CDR1 reads SEHNR; CDR2 reads FQNEAQ (reference sequence). The CDR3 runs 12 residues. Primers included in the PCR were 60 Vbeta and 13 Jbeta primers. Sequencing was performed with immunoSEQ multiplex PCR; in TCRdb, only in-frame clones are kept and a portion is missing. The sample lists about 92,000 clones, over 70% seen once, with around 6.6% in the top ten. This specimen belongs to a study of cytomegalovirus exposure and HLA in healthy donors. Study summary: Most donors, more than 80% of roughly 400 genotyped, fell in the Caucasian-associated ancestry cluster. Study-level findings and limits: Most of the CMV-associated TCR beta chains (in a later analysis) appeared to be HLA-restricted. Reports state that TCR beta sequences accurately predicted most subjects' HLA-A and HLA-B alleles. The study recorded 150 to 200 TCR beta chains that were cytomegalovirus-associated.

The clonotype was recovered from a man between 45 and 60 years old in good health and CMV-seropositive. J is TRBJ1-1 and V is TRBV7-9; D gene ambiguous. The sample was PBMCs. CDR3 nucleotide sequence: TGTTCCAGCAGCCCGGTCTCATCTGAAGCTTTCTTT. Its translation: CSSSPVSSEAFF.